This is a list of T cell receptor beta chains from one sample in a study of identical twins. TCRdb re-analysed the 5' RACE reads in MiXCR, keeping a single row per CDR3 protein. The sample holds fewer than 650,000 distinct CDR3 sequences, approximately 10% seen once. The same sample was also used in a study of yellow fever vaccine responses in identical twins.

Specimen: PBMCs. These receptors came from a woman aged 18-30 years in good health. Both conserved end residues are part of each CDR3. A D gene is named only where the DNA matches it firmly.

NA TRBJ2-3 TRBV11-2 CASSYRAPGLGADTQYF
NA TRBJ2-1 TRBV12-5 CASGFLNEQFF
TRBD2 TRBJ2-1 TRBV12-3/TRBV12-4 CAFSPLSGRASYNEQFF
NA TRBJ1-6 TRBV20-1 CSAEGYNSPLHF
NA TRBJ1-2 TRBV30 CAWSVGTSNYGYTF
TRBD2 TRBJ2-5 TRBV5-1 CASSLSGLASQETQYF
TRBD2 TRBJ2-1 TRBV11-2 CASSFLVLADKSSYNEQFF
NA TRBJ1-6 TRBV7-2 CASSLLTGNSPLHF
TRBD1 TRBJ2-2 TRBV2 CASSGTGTRSTGELFF
NA TRBJ2-1 TRBV10-3 CAISESSRKKYNEQFF
NA TRBJ2-5 TRBV7-8 CASSLAASFGETQYF
TRBD2 TRBJ2-3 TRBV20-1 CSARGLAAGGDTQYF
TRBD1 TRBJ1-2 TRBV19 CASISYDRAPDGYTF
TRBD2 TRBJ2-7 TRBV12-3/TRBV12-4 CASSSSSLAGSPYEQYF
NA TRBJ2-1 TRBV29-1 CSLEGWGQYEQFF
NA TRBJ2-2 TRBV6-2/TRBV6-3 CASRSFGAGELFF
NA TRBJ1-3 TRBV2 CASSLDGISGNTIYF
TRBD1 TRBJ2-1 TRBV29-1 CSGDRDDEQFF
NA TRBJ1-5 TRBV12-3/TRBV12-4 CASSYHQPQHF
TRBD1 TRBJ2-5 TRBV28 CASSWQGAQETQYF
NA TRBJ2-2 TRBV11-3 CASSLGLSENTGELFF
NA TRBJ2-7 TRBV11-2 CASSLGGAVIAYEQYF
TRBD1 TRBJ2-7 TRBV27 CASSSLQGASYEQYF
TRBD1 TRBJ2-4 TRBV14 CASSPRTGNPKNIQYF
TRBD2 TRBJ2-7 TRBV20-1 CSATPGGRNYEQYF
NA TRBJ2-7 TRBV27 CASSSLGGGAGYEQYF
NA TRBJ2-1 TRBV25-1 CASSEYQGGSYNEQFF
NA TRBJ1-4 TRBV5-1 CASSLQGNEKLFF
NA TRBJ1-2 TRBV6-1 CASSEAPHGYTF
NA TRBJ2-2 TRBV12-3/TRBV12-4 CASRLTNTGELFF
NA TRBJ1-2 TRBV12-3/TRBV12-4 CASSSNPPGRVDYGYTF
TRBD2 TRBJ2-3 TRBV3-1 CASSQVSGLAADTQYF
NA TRBJ2-7 TRBV28 CASSLTGRDF
TRBD2 TRBJ2-1 TRBV7-8 CASSLAPGRGGRSYNEQFF
NA TRBJ2-7 TRBV2 CASKGGGSYEQYF
TRBD2 TRBJ2-1 TRBV4-2 CASSPAFSGGVNEQFF
TRBD1 TRBJ2-1 TRBV4-1 CASSQAGQGLNEQFF
TRBD1 TRBJ2-5 TRBV24-1 CATSDLPFGQDQETQYF
NA TRBJ2-7 TRBV7-8 CASSLSAGTTYEQYF
NA TRBJ2-2 TRBV12-3/TRBV12-4 CASSPSGPGELFF
NA TRBJ2-1 TRBV29-1 CSVVGYPSSYNEQFF